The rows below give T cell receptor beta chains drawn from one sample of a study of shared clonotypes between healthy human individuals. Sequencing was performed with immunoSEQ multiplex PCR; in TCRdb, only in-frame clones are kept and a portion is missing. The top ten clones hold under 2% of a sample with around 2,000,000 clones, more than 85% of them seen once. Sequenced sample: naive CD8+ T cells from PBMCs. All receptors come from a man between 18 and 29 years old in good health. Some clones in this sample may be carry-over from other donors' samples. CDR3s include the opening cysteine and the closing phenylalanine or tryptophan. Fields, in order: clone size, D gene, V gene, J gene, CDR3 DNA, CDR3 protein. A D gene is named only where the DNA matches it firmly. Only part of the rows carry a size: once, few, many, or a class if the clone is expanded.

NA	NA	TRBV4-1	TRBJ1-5	TGCGCCAGCAGCCAAGATCTCGACAATCAGCCCCAGCATTTT	CASSQDLDNQPQHF
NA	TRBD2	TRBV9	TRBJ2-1	TGTGCCAGCAGCTTCCCCGGGACTAGGGACAATGAGCAGTTCTTC	CASSFPGTRDNEQFF
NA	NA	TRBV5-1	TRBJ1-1	TGCGCCAGCAGCTTTACGGGTGTAGAGGCTTTCTTT	CASSFTGVEAFF
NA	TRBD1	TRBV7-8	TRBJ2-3	TGTGCCAGCAGCCCGCTCTTGGGACAGGGCACAGATACGCAGTATTTT	CASSPLLGQGTDTQYF
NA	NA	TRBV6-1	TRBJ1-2	TGTGCCAGCAGCCTGGGACGGGATTTCTATGGCTACACCTTC	CASSLGRDFYGYTF
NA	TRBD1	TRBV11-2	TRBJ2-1	TGTGCCAGCATCCTAGGGGGCCGGGCGCCTAGTAATGAGCAGTTCTTC	CASILGGRAPSNEQFF
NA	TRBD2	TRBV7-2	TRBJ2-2	TGTGCCAGCAGGGAGGGACTAGCGGGAGGCCACGGGGAGCTGTTTTTT	CASREGLAGGHGELFF
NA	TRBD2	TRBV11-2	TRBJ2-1	TGTGCCAGCAGCGTCCGACTAGCGGGAGAATACAATGAGCAGTTCTTC	CASSVRLAGEYNEQFF
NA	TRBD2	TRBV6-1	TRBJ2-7	TGTGCCAGCAGTGAAATGTGGACTAGCGGTCCTCTGGGTTTCTACGAGCAGTACTTC	CASSEMWTSGPLGFYEQYF
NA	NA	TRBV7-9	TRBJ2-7	TGTGCCAGCAGCTTAGCGCGGGGCGAGCAGTACTTC	CASSLARGEQYF
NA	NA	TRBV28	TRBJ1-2	TGTGCCAGCAGTTTGTACGGACCCTATGGCTACACCTTC	CASSLYGPYGYTF
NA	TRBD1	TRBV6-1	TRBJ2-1	TGTGCCAGCAGGGACAGGGGCATGTTTATCAATGAGCAGTTCTTC	CASRDRGMFINEQFF
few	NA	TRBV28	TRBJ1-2	TGTGCCAGCAGAGAGGGCCGGACGTATGGCTACACCTTC	CASREGRTYGYTF
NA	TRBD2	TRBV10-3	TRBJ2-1	TGTGCCATCAGTGAGTCTGTTCTGGCGGGAGGGTCAAATGAGCAGTTCTTC	CAISESVLAGGSNEQFF
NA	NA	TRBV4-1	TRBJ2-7	TGCGCCAGCAGCCTGGGACTCGACTACGAGCAGTACTTC	CASSLGLDYEQYF
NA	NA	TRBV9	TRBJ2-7	TGTGCCAGCAGCGCCGGAAGGTCCTACGAGCAGTACTTC	CASSAGRSYEQYF
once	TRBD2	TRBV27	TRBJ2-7	TGTGCCAGCAGGCCCGGACTAGCGGGAGTGTCCGAGCAGTACTTC	CASRPGLAGVSEQYF
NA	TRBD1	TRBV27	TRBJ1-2	TGTGCCAGCGGCCCCCCCTCCCAGGGGGCGCTCTACTATGGCTACACCTTC	CASGPPSQGALYYGYTF
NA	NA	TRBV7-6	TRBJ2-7	TGTGCCAGCAGCTTAGGAGGGGACCAGGCATCCTACGAGCAGTACTTC	CASSLGGDQASYEQYF
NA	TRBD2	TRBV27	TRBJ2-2	TGTGCCAGCAGTTTACGACTAGCCGTAGGCCCCGGGGAGCTGTTTTTT	CASSLRLAVGPGELFF
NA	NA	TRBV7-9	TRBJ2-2	TGTGCCAGCAGCCCCGAGGGAACTGCGAACACCGGGGAGCTGTTTTTT	CASSPEGTANTGELFF
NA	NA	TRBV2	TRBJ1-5	TGTGCCAGCAGTGAAGGTGGGTTTCAGCCCCAGCATTTT	CASSEGGFQPQHF
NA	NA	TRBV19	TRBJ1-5	TGTGCCAGTAGGTCAGGGGTAATGCACAATCAGCCCCAGCATTTT	CASRSGVMHNQPQHF
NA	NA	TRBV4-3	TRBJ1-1	TGCGCCAGCAGCCACCGAGGGGGTAACACTGAAGCTTTCTTT	CASSHRGGNTEAFF
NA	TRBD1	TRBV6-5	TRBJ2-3	TGTGCCAGCAGTTGGGGACAGGGGGCCGCAGATACGCAGTATTTT	CASSWGQGAADTQYF
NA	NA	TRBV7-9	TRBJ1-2	TGTGCCAGCAGCCCCACCACAGTGCATTCCCGTTACAACTATGGCTACACCTTC	CASSPTTVHSRYNYGYTF
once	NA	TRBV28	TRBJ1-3	TGTGCCAGCAGTTTATTCAGGGGAAACACCATATATTTT	CASSLFRGNTIYF
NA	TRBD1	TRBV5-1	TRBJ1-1	TGCGCCAGCAGCCCCGGGACAGGGGTCACTGAAGCTTTCTTT	CASSPGTGVTEAFF